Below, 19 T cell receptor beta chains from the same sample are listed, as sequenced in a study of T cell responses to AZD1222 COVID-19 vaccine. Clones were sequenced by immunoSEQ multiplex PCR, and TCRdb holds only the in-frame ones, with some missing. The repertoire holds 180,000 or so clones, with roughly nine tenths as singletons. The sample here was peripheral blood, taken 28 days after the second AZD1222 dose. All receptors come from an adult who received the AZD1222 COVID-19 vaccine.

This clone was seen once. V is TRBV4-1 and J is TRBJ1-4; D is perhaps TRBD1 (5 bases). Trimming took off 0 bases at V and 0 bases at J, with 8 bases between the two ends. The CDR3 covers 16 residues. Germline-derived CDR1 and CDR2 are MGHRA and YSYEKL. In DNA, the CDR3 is TGCGCCAGCAGCCAAGAGGGGCGGGCAACTAATGAAAAACTGTTTTTT. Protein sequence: CASSQEGRATNEKLFF.

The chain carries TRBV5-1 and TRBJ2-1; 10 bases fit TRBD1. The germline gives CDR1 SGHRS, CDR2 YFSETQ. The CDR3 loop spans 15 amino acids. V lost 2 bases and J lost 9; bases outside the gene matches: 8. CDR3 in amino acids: CASSLGQGGGSEQFF. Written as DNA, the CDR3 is TGCGCCAGCAGCTTAGGACAGGGGGGAGGGAGTGAGCAGTTCTTC.

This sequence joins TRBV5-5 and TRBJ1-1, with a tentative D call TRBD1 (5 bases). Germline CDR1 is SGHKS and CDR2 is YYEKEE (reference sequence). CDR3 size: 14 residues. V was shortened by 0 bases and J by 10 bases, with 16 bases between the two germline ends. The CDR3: CASSLVGGARVAFF. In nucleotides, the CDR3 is TGTGCCAGCAGCTTGGTAGGAGGGGCCAGGGTAGCTTTCTTT.

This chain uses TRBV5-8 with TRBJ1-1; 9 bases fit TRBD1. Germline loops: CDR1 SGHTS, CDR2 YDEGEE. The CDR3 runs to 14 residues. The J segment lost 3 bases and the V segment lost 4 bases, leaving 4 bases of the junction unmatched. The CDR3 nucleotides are TGTGCCAGCAGCCCTGACAGGGGGTACACTGAAGCTTTCTTT. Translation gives CASSPDRGYTEAFF.

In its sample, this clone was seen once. Written as DNA, the CDR3 is TGTGCCAGCAGCCCCCGCGCCGGGGCAGAGACCCAGTACTTC. This encodes CASSPRAGAETQYF. The chain joins TRBV11-3 to TRBJ2-5; D tentatively fits TRBD1 or TRBD2 (5 bases each). The germline V and J ends were trimmed by 5 bases and 4 bases, with 14 bases remaining between them. Germline V lookup: CDR1 SGHNT, CDR2 YENEEA. The CDR3 has 14 residues.

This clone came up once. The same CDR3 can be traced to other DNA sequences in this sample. CDR3 in amino acids: CSASRRESYNEQFF. CDR3 bases: TGCAGTGCTAGTAGGCGGGAATCCTACAATGAGCAGTTCTTC. The J gene is TRBJ2-1, the V gene TRBV20-1; maybe TRBD2 (6 bases). CDR1 DFQATT and CDR2 SNEGSKA come from the germline V gene (reference sequence). Trimming removed 3 bases at V and 1 base at J, with 10 bases between. The length of the CDR3 is 14 residues.

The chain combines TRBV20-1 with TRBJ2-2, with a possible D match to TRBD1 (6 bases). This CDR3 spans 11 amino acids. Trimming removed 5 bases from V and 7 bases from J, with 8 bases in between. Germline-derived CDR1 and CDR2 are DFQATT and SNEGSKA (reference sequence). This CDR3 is CSAAGDGELFF. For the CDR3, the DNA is TGCAGTGCTGCAGGGGACGGGGAGCTGTTTTTT.

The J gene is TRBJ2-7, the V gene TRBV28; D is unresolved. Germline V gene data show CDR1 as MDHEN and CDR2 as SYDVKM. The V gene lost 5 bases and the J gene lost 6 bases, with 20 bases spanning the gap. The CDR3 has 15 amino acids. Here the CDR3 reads CASSPRRLKGSEQYF. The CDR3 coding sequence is TGTGCCAGCAGTCCACGACGGCTGAAAGGTAGCGAGCAGTACTTC.

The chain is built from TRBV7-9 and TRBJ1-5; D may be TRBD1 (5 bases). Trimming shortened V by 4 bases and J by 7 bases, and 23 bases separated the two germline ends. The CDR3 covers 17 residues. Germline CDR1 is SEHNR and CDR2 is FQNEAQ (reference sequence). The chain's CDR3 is CASSSGRLGARGQPQHF. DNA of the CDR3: TGTGCCAGCAGCTCCGGCAGGTTAGGGGCGCGGGGACAGCCCCAGCATTTT.

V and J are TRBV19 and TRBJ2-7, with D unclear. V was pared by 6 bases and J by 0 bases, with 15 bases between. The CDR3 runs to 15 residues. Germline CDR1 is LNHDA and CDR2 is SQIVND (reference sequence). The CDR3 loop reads CASSPFGGNSYEQYF. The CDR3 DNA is TGTGCCAGTAGCCCTTTTGGCGGTAACTCCTACGAGCAGTACTTC.

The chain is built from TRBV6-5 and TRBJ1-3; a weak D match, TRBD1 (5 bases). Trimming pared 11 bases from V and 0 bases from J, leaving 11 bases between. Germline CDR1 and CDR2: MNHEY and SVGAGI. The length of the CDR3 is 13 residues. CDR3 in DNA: TGTGCCGGAAAGGGGAACTCTGGAAACACCATATATTTT. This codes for CAGKGNSGNTIYF.

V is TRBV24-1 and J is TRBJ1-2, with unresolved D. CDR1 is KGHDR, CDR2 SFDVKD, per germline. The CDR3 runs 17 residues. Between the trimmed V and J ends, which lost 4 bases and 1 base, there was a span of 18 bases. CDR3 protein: CATSDENGVPFNYGYTF. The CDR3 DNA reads TGTGCCACCAGTGACGAGAACGGGGTCCCTTTTAACTATGGCTACACCTTC.

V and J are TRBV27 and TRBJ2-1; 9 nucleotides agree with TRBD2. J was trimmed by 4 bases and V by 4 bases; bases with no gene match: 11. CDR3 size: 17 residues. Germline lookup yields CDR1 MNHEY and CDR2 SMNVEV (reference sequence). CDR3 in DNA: TGTGCCAGCAGTTCACCACGACTAGCGGAGGCTTACAATGAGCAGTTCTTC. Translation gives CASSSPRLAEAYNEQFF.

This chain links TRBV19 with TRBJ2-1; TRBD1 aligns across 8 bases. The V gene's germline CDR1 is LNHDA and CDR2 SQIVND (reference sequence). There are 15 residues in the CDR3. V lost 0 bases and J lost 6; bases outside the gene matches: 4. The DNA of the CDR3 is TGTGCCAGTAGTATAGAAGGACAGGGTAGCAATGAGCAGTTCTTC. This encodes CASSIEGQGSNEQFF. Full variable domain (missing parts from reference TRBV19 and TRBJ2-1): DGGITQSPKYLFRKEGQNVTLSCEQNLNHDAMYWYRQDPGQGLRLIYYSQIVNDFQKGDIAEGYSVSREKKESFPLTVTSAQKNPTAFYLCASSIEGQGSNEQFFGPGTRLTVL.

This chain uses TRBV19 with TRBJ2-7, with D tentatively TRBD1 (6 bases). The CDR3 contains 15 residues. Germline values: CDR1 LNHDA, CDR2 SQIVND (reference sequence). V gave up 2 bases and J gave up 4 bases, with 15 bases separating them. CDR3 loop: CASSITTGPTYEQYF. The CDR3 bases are TGTGCCAGTAGTATAACGACAGGACCGACTTACGAGCAGTACTTC.

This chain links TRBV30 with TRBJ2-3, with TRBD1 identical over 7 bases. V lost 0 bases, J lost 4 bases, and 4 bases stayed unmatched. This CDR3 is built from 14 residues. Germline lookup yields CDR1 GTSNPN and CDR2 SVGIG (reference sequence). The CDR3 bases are TGTGCCTGGAGTGTGCAGGGGGTAGCAGATACGCAGTATTTT. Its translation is CAWSVQGVADTQYF.

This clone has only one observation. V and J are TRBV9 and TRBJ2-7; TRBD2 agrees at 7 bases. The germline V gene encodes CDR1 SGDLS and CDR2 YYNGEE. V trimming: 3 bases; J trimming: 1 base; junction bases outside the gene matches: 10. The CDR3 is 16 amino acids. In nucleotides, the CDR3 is TGTGCCAGCAGCGCCCGGGGGGATAGCGGATCCTACGAGCAGTACTTC. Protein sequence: CASSARGDSGSYEQYF.

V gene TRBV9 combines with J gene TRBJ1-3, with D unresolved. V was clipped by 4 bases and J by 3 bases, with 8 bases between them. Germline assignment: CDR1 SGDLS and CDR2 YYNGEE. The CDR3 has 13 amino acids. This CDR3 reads CASSTISGNTIYF. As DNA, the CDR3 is TGTGCCAGCAGCACCATCAGTGGAAACACCATATATTTT. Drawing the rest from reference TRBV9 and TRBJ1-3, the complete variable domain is DSGVTQTPKHLITATGQRVTLRCSPRSGDLSVYWYQQSLDQGLQFLIQYYNGEERAKGNILERFSAQQFPDLHSELNLSSLELGDSALYFCASSTISGNTIYFGEGSWLTVV.

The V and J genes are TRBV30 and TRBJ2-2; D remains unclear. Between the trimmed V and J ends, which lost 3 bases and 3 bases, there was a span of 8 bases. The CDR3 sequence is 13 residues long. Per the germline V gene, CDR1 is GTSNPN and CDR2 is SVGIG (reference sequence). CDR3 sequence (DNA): TGTGCCTGGAGGGAGTATGACACCGGGGAGCTGTTTTTT. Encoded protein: CAWREYDTGELFF.